The subject of this entry is one T cell receptor (beta chain). This record belongs to a study of tumor-infiltrating lymphocytes in oesophageal squamous cell carcinoma. CDR3 length equals 14 residues. Per the germline V gene, CDR1 is SGHTA and CDR2 is FQGTGA. TCRdb re-analysed the PCR reads in MiXCR, keeping a single row per CDR3 protein. The data contain 9,500 to 13,000 distinct CDR3 sequences, over 50% of them singletons. The clonotype originates from a male donor with esophageal squamous cell carcinoma. The material sequenced was esophageal tumor tissue. V gene TRBV7-3 combines with J gene TRBJ1-2; 8 bases align to TRBD1. The end of the DNA aligns better with TRBJ2-5, so the J call may be wrong. The CDR3 bases are TGTGCCAGCAGCTCAGGGGGCGCGAGAGAGACCCAGTACTTC. Translation gives CASSSGGARETQYF.